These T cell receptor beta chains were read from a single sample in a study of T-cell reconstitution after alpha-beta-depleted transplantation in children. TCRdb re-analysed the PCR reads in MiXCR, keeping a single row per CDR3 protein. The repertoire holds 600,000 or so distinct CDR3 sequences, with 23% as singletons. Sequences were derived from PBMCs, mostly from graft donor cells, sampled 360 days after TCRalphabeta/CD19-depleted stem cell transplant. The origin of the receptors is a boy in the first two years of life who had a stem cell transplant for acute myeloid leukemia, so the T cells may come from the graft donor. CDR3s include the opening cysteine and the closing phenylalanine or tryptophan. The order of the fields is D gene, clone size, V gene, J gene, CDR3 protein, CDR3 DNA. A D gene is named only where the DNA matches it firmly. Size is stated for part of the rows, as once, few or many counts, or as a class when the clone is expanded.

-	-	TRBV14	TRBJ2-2	CASSQELAHTGELFF	TGTGCCAGCAGCCAGGAACTCGCACACACCGGGGAGCTGTTTTTT
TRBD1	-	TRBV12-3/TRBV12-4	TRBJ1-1	CASSETGGNDEAFF	TGTGCCAGCAGTGAGACAGGGGGCAACGATGAAGCTTTCTTT
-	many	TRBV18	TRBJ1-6	CASSPPGSDYNSPLHF	TGTGCCAGCTCACCACCGGGATCTGACTATAATTCACCCCTCCACTTT
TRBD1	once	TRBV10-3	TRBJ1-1	CAIRGTGDTEAFF	TGTGCCATCAGGGGGACAGGGGACACTGAAGCTTTCTTT
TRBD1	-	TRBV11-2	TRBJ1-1	CASNDRGFMNTEAFF	TGTGCCAGCAATGACAGGGGGTTCATGAACACTGAAGCTTTCTTT
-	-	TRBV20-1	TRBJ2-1	CSSSEPSGSMGQFF	TGCAGTTCGAGTGAGCCTTCGGGCTCAATGGGGCAGTTCTTC
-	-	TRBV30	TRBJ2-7	CAGGRQSSYEQYF	TGTGCCGGGGGCCGCCAGAGCTCCTACGAGCAGTACTTC
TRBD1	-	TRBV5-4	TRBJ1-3	CASSPTRTGGTDTIYF	TGTGCCAGCAGCCCCACTCGGACAGGGGGTACAGACACCATATATTTT
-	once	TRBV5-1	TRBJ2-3	CASSAGGGPDTQYF	TGCGCCAGCAGCGCCGGAGGGGGCCCAGATACGCAGTATTTT
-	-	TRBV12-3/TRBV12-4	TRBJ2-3	CASSSLWTMKGRDTQYF	TGTGCCAGCAGTTCCCTCTGGACTATGAAGGGGAGGGATACGCAGTATTTT
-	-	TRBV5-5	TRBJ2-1	CASSLVSTRIEQFF	TGTGCCAGCAGCTTGGTCTCGACAAGGATAGAGCAGTTCTTC
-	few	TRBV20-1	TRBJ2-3	CSARDLGFSDTQYF	TGCAGTGCTAGAGATCTTGGGTTTTCAGATACGCAGTATTTT
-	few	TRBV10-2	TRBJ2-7	CASSAGNIYEQYF	TGCGCCAGCAGCGCAGGGAATATCTACGAGCAGTACTTC
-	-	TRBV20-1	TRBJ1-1	CRNLWDTEAFF	TGCAGAAACTTGTGGGACACCGAAGCTTTCTTT
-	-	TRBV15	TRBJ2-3	CATSRDRDSTQTDTQYF	TGTGCCACCAGCAGAGACAGGGACTCGACCCAGACAGATACGCAGTATTTT
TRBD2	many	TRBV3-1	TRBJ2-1	CASSQAYLASGERGEQFF	TGTGCCAGCAGCCAAGCTTACCTAGCGAGCGGGGAAAGGGGTGAGCAGTTCTTC
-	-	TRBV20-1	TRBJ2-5	CSARDPVPIKETQYF	TGCAGTGCTAGAGACCCAGTACCCATTAAAGAGACCCAGTACTTC
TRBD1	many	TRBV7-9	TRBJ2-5	CASSLVGQPQETQYF	TGTGCCAGCAGCTTAGTGGGACAGCCTCAAGAGACCCAGTACTTC
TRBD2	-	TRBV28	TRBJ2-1	CASRRGLAGWNEQFF	TGTGCCAGCAGACGGGGACTAGCGGGGTGGAATGAGCAGTTCTTC
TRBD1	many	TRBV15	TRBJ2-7	CATSRLGTAGSYEQYF	TGTGCCACCAGCAGACTCGGGACAGCTGGTTCCTACGAGCAGTACTTC
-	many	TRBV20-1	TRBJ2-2	CSAREGQHNTGELFF	TGCAGTGCTAGGGAGGGACAGCACAACACCGGGGAGCTGTTTTTT
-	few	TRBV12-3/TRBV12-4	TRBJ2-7	CASSPTVPLHEQYF	TGTGCCAGCAGTCCGACAGTTCCACTCCACGAGCAGTACTTC
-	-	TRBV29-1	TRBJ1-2	CSVETASGVSYGYTF	TGCAGCGTTGAGACGGCTTCAGGGGTTAGCTATGGCTACACCTTC
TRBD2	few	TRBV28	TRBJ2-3	CASKASGGASTDTQYF	TGTGCCAGCAAAGCTAGCGGGGGGGCAAGCACAGATACGCAGTATTTT
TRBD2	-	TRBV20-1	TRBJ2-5	CSARDVAGGLQETQYF	TGCAGTGCTAGAGATGTAGCGGGGGGGCTCCAAGAGACCCAGTACTTC